This TCR beta chain was sequenced for a study of OX40 agonist ivuxolimab in advanced cancers. Across the whole study: At 0.01 to 10 mg/kg, ivuxolimab was administered intravenously to patients every 2 weeks. Dose-escalation subjects each had hepatocellular carcinoma, melanoma, renal cell or head and neck cancer.

Produced via immunoSEQ multiplex PCR; TCRdb's table is partial and in-frame only. Of about 91,000 clones in the sample, around 86% are singletons; the top ten hold about 1.9%. The CDR3 is 16 residues long. CDR1 is MNHNS and CDR2 is SASEGT in the germline V gene. V was clipped by 4 bases and J by 0 bases; unmatched bases: 8. The TCR sequence derives from an adult with an advanced solid tumor such as melanoma, head and neck, liver or kidney cancer. The V call is TRBV6-1, the J call TRBJ1-1; TRBD1 matches at 7 bases. The source material was CD4+ or CD8+ T cells sorted from blood, sampled in a trial of the OX40 agonist ivuxolimab. CDR3 loop: CASSAFRQGLNTEAFF. In DNA form, the CDR3 reads TGTGCCAGCAGTGCCTTTCGACAGGGTTTGAACACTGAAGCTTTCTTT.